This entry lists 15 T cell receptor beta chains sequenced from one sample in a study of CD8 T cells in Susac syndrome. The RNA input was about 0.5 to 1 ug, and it was reverse transcribed with random hexamers. TCRdb analysed the immunoSEQ multiplex PCR reads with MiXCR anew, one entry per CDR3 protein. The sample holds 160,000 or so distinct CDR3 sequences, around 95% seen once. Sequencing was done on a sample of CD4+ T cells from PBMCs. The receptors were sampled from a human donor in good health.

This clonotype was observed once. The J gene is TRBJ1-3, the V gene TRBV3-1; D is possibly TRBD1 (5 bases). Per germline, CDR1 LGHDT and CDR2 YNNKEL (reference sequence). The CDR3 has 16 residues. Deletions cut 5 bases from V and 0 bases from J, with 14 bases between. CDR3 in DNA: TGTGCCAGCAGCGTGACCACAGGAGCCTCTGGAAACACCATATATTTT. It yields the protein CASSVTTGASGNTIYF.

V usage is TRBV5-6 and J usage is TRBJ1-1; possible D gene TRBD1, 5 bases. V was clipped by 3 bases and J by 5 bases, with 17 bases between them. Germline assignment: CDR1 SGHDT and CDR2 YYEEEE. This CDR3 comprises 15 residues. The CDR3 DNA follows: TGTGCCAGCAGCTCCCGACAGTCCGGCGGTACTGAAGCTTTCTTT. It specifies CASSSRQSGGTEAFF. The full variable domain, completed using reference TRBV5-6 and TRBJ1-1, is DAGVTQSPTHLIKTRGQQVTLRCSPKSGHDTVSWYQQALGQGPQFIFQYYEEEERQRGNFPDRFSGHQFPNYSSELNVNALLLGDSALYLCASSSRQSGGTEAFFGQGTRLTVV.

The chain has TRBV6-1 and TRBJ2-1; 9 nucleotides line up with TRBD1. CDR1 MNHNS and CDR2 SASEGT come from the germline V gene. This CDR3 is built from 17 residues. V lost 4 bases, J lost 3 bases, and 10 bases stayed unmatched. The CDR3 DNA is TGTGCCAGCAGTGGCGGGTCACAGGGGGCACTCTACAATGAGCAGTTCTTC. Its protein is CASSGGSQGALYNEQFF.

The count of this clonotype is one. The gene calls are TRBV11-2 and TRBJ1-2; 8 positions match TRBD1. The germline V gene encodes CDR1 SGHAT and CDR2 FQNNGV. CDR3 length: 15 amino acids. The V and J ends lost 5 bases and 4 bases, in that order; junction bases with no gene match: 9. CDR3 in DNA: TGTGCCAGCAGCCTCGGACAGGGAGGGTCCTATGGCTACACCTTC. Encoded protein: CASSLGQGGSYGYTF.

This rearrangement joins TRBV9 to TRBJ2-7; maybe TRBD2 (6 bases). V was trimmed by 4 bases and J by 2 bases, leaving 13 bases between them. The CDR3 length is 14 residues. Germline V gene lookup returns CDR1 SGDLS and CDR2 YYNGEE. The CDR3 DNA reads TGTGCCAGCAGCCCTCGGTCGGGAGCCTACGAGCAGTACTTC. Protein sequence: CASSPRSGAYEQYF. The entire variable domain, with the rest obtained from reference TRBV9 and TRBJ2-7, is as follows: DSGVTQTPKHLITATGQRVTLRCSPRSGDLSVYWYQQSLDQGLQFLIQYYNGEERAKGNILERFSAQQFPDLHSELNLSSLELGDSALYFCASSPRSGAYEQYFGPGTRLTVT.

V gene TRBV2 combines with J gene TRBJ1-2; 9 bases fit TRBD1. The J segment lost 7 bases and the V segment lost 8 bases, leaving 8 bases of the junction unmatched. This CDR3 has 13 residues. Germline lookup yields CDR1 SNHLY and CDR2 FYNNEI. Here the CDR3 DNA reads TGTGCCAGCCAAATCGGGACAGGGAGTGGCTACACCTTC. This encodes CASQIGTGSGYTF.

CDR3 sequence (DNA): TGCGCCAGCAGAAGGTTACCAATCCAAGAGACCCAGTACTTC. Protein sequence: CASRRLPIQETQYF. The chain combines TRBV5-1 with TRBJ2-5, with unresolved D. The V end lost 5 bases, the J end lost 1 base, and 12 bases lay between the germline ends. The CDR3 is 14 amino acids. From germline, CDR1 is SGHRS and CDR2 YFSETQ. Full variable domain (outside the CDR3, taken from reference TRBV5-1 and TRBJ2-5): KAGVTQTPRYLIKTRGQQVTLSCSPISGHRSVSWYQQTPGQGLQFLFEYFSETQRNKGNFPGRFSGRQFSNSRSEMNVSTLELGDSALYLCASRRLPIQETQYFGPGTRLLVL.

This clonotype was observed a few times. The chain is built from TRBV6-1 and TRBJ2-7, with no clear D. The germline V gene has CDR1 MNHNS and CDR2 SASEGT. V was cut by 2 bases and J by 3 bases, with 14 bases left in between. There are 15 residues in the CDR3. DNA of the CDR3: TGTGCCAGCAGTGAATACACCAGCCGACGCTACGAGCAGTACTTC. Translated, it gives CASSEYTSRRYEQYF.

The V gene is TRBV20-1, the J gene TRBJ1-1; perhaps TRBD1 as D (5 bases). Germline V gene lookup returns CDR1 DFQATT and CDR2 SNEGSKA (reference sequence). V lost 1 base and J 3 bases, leaving 9 bases between the germline ends. The CDR3 loop spans 13 amino acids. The CDR3 DNA reads as TGCAGTGCTAGAGTAGGGACGTACACTGAAGCTTTCTTT. Amino acids: CSARVGTYTEAFF.

This chain connects TRBV28 to TRBJ2-6; possibly TRBD1 for D (6 bases). Germline V lookup: CDR1 MDHEN, CDR2 SYDVKM. V was shortened by 4 bases and J by 2 bases, with 9 bases between the two germline ends. CDR3 size: 15 residues. The CDR3 protein is CASSSTGTGANVLTF. CDR3 bases: TGTGCCAGCAGTTCCACAGGGACTGGGGCCAACGTCCTGACTTTC.

The chain couples TRBV3-1 to TRBJ2-3; 7 nucleotides agree with TRBD2. V shed 0 bases and J 1 base; nucleotides not matched to a gene: 4. Germline loops: CDR1 LGHDT, CDR2 YNNKEL (reference sequence). The CDR3 is made up of 16 amino acids. CDR3 loop: CASSQDSSGGTDTQYF. CDR3 DNA sequence: TGTGCCAGCAGCCAAGACTCCAGCGGGGGCACAGATACGCAGTATTTT.

V and J are TRBV2 and TRBJ2-7, with D perhaps TRBD1 or TRBD2 (5 bases each). V lost 4 bases to trimming and J lost 3 bases, with 13 bases between them. CDR1 SNHLY and CDR2 FYNNEI come from the germline V gene. There are 14 residues in the CDR3. The CDR3 spells CASSVLWGNYEQYF. DNA for the CDR3: TGTGCCAGCAGTGTATTGTGGGGGAACTACGAGCAGTACTTC. The full variable domain, in which reference TRBV2 and TRBJ2-7 provide the parts outside the CDR3, is EPEVTQTPSHQVTQMGQEVILRCVPISNHLYFYWYRQILGQKVEFLVSFYNNEISEKSEIFDDQFSVERPDGSNFTLKIRSTKLEDSAMYFCASSVLWGNYEQYFGPGTRLTVT.

This clonotype showed up just once. V usage is TRBV7-3 and J usage is TRBJ2-5; 7 bases agree with TRBD2. Germline CDR1 is SGHTA and CDR2 is FQGTGA. This CDR3 contains 13 residues. Unmatched junction bases numbered 3, after V lost 3 bases and J lost 5 bases. In nucleotides, the CDR3 is TGTGCCAGCAGCTTGGTGGGGGGGGAGACCCAGTACTTC. It encodes CASSLVGGETQYF.

In DNA, the CDR3 is TGCAGTGCTAGATTCTATGAAAAACTGTTTTTT. This translates into CSARFYEKLFF. The V gene is TRBV20-1, the J gene TRBJ1-4; D is uncertain. Germline CDR1 reads DFQATT; CDR2 reads SNEGSKA (reference sequence). V lost 2 bases, J lost 6 bases, and 4 bases lay in between. The CDR3 has 11 residues.

The V call is TRBV10-3, the J call TRBJ1-2; 11 bases agree with TRBD1. This CDR3 region has 17 residues. Trimming cost V 3 bases and J 1 base; bases outside gene matches: 7. In germline, CDR1 is ENHRY, CDR2 SYGVKD. The CDR3 DNA is TGTGCCATCAGTGAAGGGACAGGGGGTTCTCGTAACTATGGCTACACCTTC. This sequence encodes CAISEGTGGSRNYGYTF.